The present T cell receptor (beta chain) was sequenced within a study of patients and donors after allogeneic stem cell transplantation. Germline lookup yields CDR1 SGHDN and CDR2 FVKESK. With 4 bases clipped from V and 2 bases from J, the junction kept 12 bases outside the gene matches. The CDR3 is made up of 17 amino acids. One entry per CDR3 protein, called by TCRdb with MiXCR from the RT-PCR reads. This repertoire shows approximately 170,000 distinct CDR3 sequences, 30% found once; its top ten account for around 3%. This receptor was obtained from a human donor who was either an allogeneic HSCT recipient or a stem cell or donor lymphocyte infusion donor (not recorded which). It is not recorded whose cells these are; they may come from a transplant donor. The chain carries TRBV14 and TRBJ2-3; 7 nucleotides line up with TRBD2. The sample was blood, either unsorted or a sorted T cell fraction (not recorded which). The CDR3 DNA follows: TGTGCCAGCAGCCCCAGGATTTGGGGAGGGTTCACAGATACGCAGTATTTT. Encoded protein: CASSPRIWGGFTDTQYF.